One T cell receptor (beta chain) is described in this entry. What it binds is unknown. The data originate from a study of OX40 agonist ivuxolimab in advanced cancers. In the study overall: All patients had ivuxolimab intravenously every 2 weeks at 0.01 to 10 mg/kg.

A history of autoimmune disease or systemic immunosuppression excluded patients. Study observations and caveats: Researchers report that CD8+ T cells had, on average, more expanded clones than CD4+.

The CDR3 contains 14 residues. V was cut by 2 bases and J by 2 bases, with 10 bases left in between. Per the germline V gene, CDR1 is GTSNPN and CDR2 is SVGIG (reference sequence). The method was immunoSEQ multiplex PCR; TCRdb's version includes in-frame clones alone and lacks a portion of them. The sample holds approximately 91,000 clones; around 85% are singletons and the top ten take about 2%. This TCR was recovered from an adult with an advanced solid tumor such as melanoma, head and neck, liver or kidney cancer. The sample in question was CD4+ or CD8+ T cells sorted from blood, obtained in a trial of the OX40 agonist ivuxolimab. This chain links TRBV30 with TRBJ2-1; tentatively, D is TRBD2 (5 bases). CDR3: CAWSHRGAYNEQFF. The DNA for the CDR3 is TGTGCCTGGAGTCACCGGGGAGCCTACAATGAGCAGTTCTTC.